These T cell receptor beta chains were read from a single sample in a study of T cell repertoires in cytomegalovirus infection. TCRdb re-called the reads through MiXCR, storing one row per CDR3 protein. The data contain under 100,000 distinct CDR3 sequences, approximately 3.7% of them singletons. The material sequenced was PBMCs. The receptors stem from a human donor in good health (CMV status not recorded). Some clones in this sample may be carry-over from other donors' samples. CDR3s include the opening cysteine and the closing phenylalanine or tryptophan. A D gene is named only where the DNA matches it firmly. Size tells how often a clone was seen (once, few, many) or the class of an expanded clone, and some rows leave it out.

D gene	CDR3 length	clone size	V gene	J gene	CDR3 DNA	CDR3 protein
NA	14	many	TRBV12-3/TRBV12-4	TRBJ1-2	TGTGCCAGCACCTGGGGGGGGGCGGACTATGGCTACACCTTC	CASTWGGADYGYTF
NA	13	many	TRBV7-2	TRBJ1-2	TGTGCCAGCAGCTTAGTACAGTCCTATGGCTACACCTTC	CASSLVQSYGYTF
NA	14	many	TRBV10-3	TRBJ2-2	TGTGCCATCATGGACGCCGTGAACACCGGGGAGCTGTTTTTT	CAIMDAVNTGELFF
NA	16	many	TRBV28	TRBJ2-7	TGTGCCAGCAGTTTAAAGGGGTTCCTCTTTTACCACGAGCAGTACTTC	CASSLKGFLFYHEQYF
NA	13	many	TRBV19	TRBJ1-5	TGTGCCAGTAGTGACAGGTCGGGTCAGCCCCAGCATTTT	CASSDRSGQPQHF
NA	12	many	TRBV20-1	TRBJ1-5	TGCAGTGCTAGTTCGAGGTTCCAGCCCCAGCATTTT	CSASSRFQPQHF
NA	11	many	TRBV12-3/TRBV12-4	TRBJ1-3	TGTGCCAGCCGACCAGGAAACACCATATATTTT	CASRPGNTIYF
NA	15	many	TRBV10-3	TRBJ2-5	TGTGCCATCAGTGAGTCAGGAGGGGACCAAGAGACCCAGTACTTC	CAISESGGDQETQYF
NA	12	many	TRBV7-9	TRBJ1-3	TGTGCCAGCAGTTCCCCTGGAAACACCATATATTTT	CASSSPGNTIYF
NA	14	many	TRBV20-1	TRBJ1-1	TGCAGTGCTAGAGATCCGGGAAGGAACACTGAAGCTTTCTTT	CSARDPGRNTEAFF
NA	16	many	TRBV27	TRBJ1-6	TGTGCCAGCACAACGCGGACCACACATATGAATTCACCCCTCCACTTT	CASTTRTTHMNSPLHF
NA	14	many	TRBV28	TRBJ1-5	TGTGCCAGCAGTTTCCAGGTGGGCAATCAGCCCCAGCATTTT	CASSFQVGNQPQHF
NA	12	many	TRBV28	TRBJ1-2	TGTGCCAGCAGTTTCAGGGGAAGTGGCTACACCTTC	CASSFRGSGYTF
NA	15	many	TRBV19	TRBJ1-1	TGTGCCAGTAATAGCGGCCCCGGTGCGGCCACTGAAGCTTTCTTT	CASNSGPGAATEAFF
TRBD1	14	many	TRBV28	TRBJ1-2	TGTGCCAGCAGTTTAAGGACAGGGAACTATGGCTACACCTTC	CASSLRTGNYGYTF
NA	14	many	TRBV11-2	TRBJ1-1	TGTGCCAGCAGCTTAGCAGGGGCGGGAACTGAAGCTTTCTTT	CASSLAGAGTEAFF
NA	14	many	TRBV7-2	TRBJ2-7	TGTGCCAGCAGCGTCCCACAGGAGTCCTACGAGCAGTACTTC	CASSVPQESYEQYF
NA	12	many	TRBV6-5	TRBJ1-1	TGTGCCAGCAGGCGCGTTGGGGCTGAAGCTTTCTTT	CASRRVGAEAFF
TRBD1	16	many	TRBV7-8	TRBJ2-1	TGTGCCAGCAGCGTCGCCGGGACAGGGGCAGGCAATGAGCAGTTCTTC	CASSVAGTGAGNEQFF
NA	16	many	TRBV2	TRBJ1-1	TGTGCCAGCAGTGAACCCGAGGAGCGCGGGAACACTGAAGCTTTCTTT	CASSEPEERGNTEAFF
TRBD1	14	many	TRBV20-1	TRBJ1-5	TGCAGTGCTAGCGGACAGGTCCCCAATCAGCCCCAGCATTTT	CSASGQVPNQPQHF
TRBD2	14	few	TRBV25-1	TRBJ2-3	TGTGCCAGCAGTGCGATCTCACTAGCGGATACGCAGTATTTT	CASSAISLADTQYF
NA	11	many	TRBV20-1	TRBJ1-1	TGCAGTGCTCGAGAGAGGGCTGAAGCTTTCTTT	CSARERAEAFF
NA	15	many	TRBV28	TRBJ1-5	TGTGCCAGCAGTTTATACCTGGGGTCAGACCAGCCCCAGCATTTT	CASSLYLGSDQPQHF
NA	17	many	TRBV13	TRBJ2-1	TGTGCCAGCAGCGCATTTTGGGACTCCAGGGCCCACAATGAGCAGTTCTTC	CASSAFWDSRAHNEQFF
TRBD2	17	many	TRBV24-1	TRBJ2-5	TGTGCCACCGGTACTAGCGGGAGCGCATGGGTCCAAGAGACCCAGTACTTC	CATGTSGSAWVQETQYF
TRBD1	14	many	TRBV2	TRBJ2-7	TGTGCCAGCCACCGGACAGGGCTTTCCTACGAGCAGTACTTC	CASHRTGLSYEQYF
TRBD2	19	many	TRBV3-1	TRBJ2-1	TGTGCCAGCAGCCGCCTACCCACACTACTAGCGGGGGGCAACAATGAGCAGTTCTTC	CASSRLPTLLAGGNNEQFF
NA	11	many	TRBV19	TRBJ2-7	TGTGCCAGTAGTGCCCGGGGGGAGCAGTACTTC	CASSARGEQYF
NA	15	many	TRBV6-1	TRBJ2-4	TGTGCCAGCAGTCCCCAACCATTTCCCAAAAACATTCAGTACTTC	CASSPQPFPKNIQYF
NA	11	many	TRBV29-1	TRBJ2-7	TGCAGCGTTGAACAGGGCTACGAGCAGTACTTC	CSVEQGYEQYF
TRBD1	15	many	TRBV7-8	TRBJ2-7	TGTGCCAGCAGCTCGGGGCCGACAGGGATCCACGAGCAGTACTTC	CASSSGPTGIHEQYF
NA	11	many	TRBV10-3	TRBJ2-5	TGTGCCATCAGTGGCGGGGAGACCCAGTACTTC	CAISGGETQYF
TRBD2	16	many	TRBV24-1	TRBJ2-1	TGTGCCACCAGTGACCTTAGCGGGGGGGTACACAATGAGCAGTTCTTC	CATSDLSGGVHNEQFF
TRBD2	15	many	TRBV7-9	TRBJ2-3	TGTGCCAGCAGCTTACGCGGGGGGGACACAGATACGCAGTATTTT	CASSLRGGDTDTQYF
NA	16	many	TRBV7-2	TRBJ1-6	TGTGCCAGCAGCTTAAGGTTCGGACAGAATAATTCACCCCTCCACTTT	CASSLRFGQNNSPLHF
NA	15	many	TRBV28	TRBJ1-5	TGTGCCAGCAGACGAGGACAACTCCCCAATCAGCCCCAGCATTTT	CASRRGQLPNQPQHF
NA	13	many	TRBV7-2	TRBJ1-5	TGTGCCAGCAGCACCAACAGGGCACAACCCCAGCATTTT	CASSTNRAQPQHF
NA	15	NA	TRBV7-2	TRBJ1-1	TGTGCCAGCAGCTGGGCAGGCGCTAGCGGCACTGAAGCTTTCTTT	CASSWAGASGTEAFF